This T cell receptor beta chain derives from a study of molecular identifiers for immune sequencing clone quantification. Findings and limits, study-wide: Clone sizes that are highly expanded could be underestimated when identical TCR molecules share a barcode. Beyond 20 RNA copies, clones held over 97% of effector molecules, compared with under 1% in naive cells.

Naive CD8 T cell sorting was performed on the CD8+CD4-CCR7+CD45RA+ phenotype. Libraries of bulk TCR were made by previously described methods (with listed TCR primers). TCRdb reprocessed the PCR reads with MiXCR, giving one entry per CDR3 protein. Of approximately 500,000 distinct CDR3 sequences in the sample, about 25% were seen once. The CDR3 is made up of 16 amino acids. V gave up 5 bases and J gave up 2 bases, with 15 bases separating them. Germline assignment: CDR1 PRHDT and CDR2 FYEKMQ (reference sequence). This clonotype has a handful of counts. Its antigen is unknown. The gene calls are TRBV13 and TRBJ2-2; no clear D gene. This receptor was obtained from a human donor in good health. Some libraries in this study had Jurkat cell RNA spiked in. Sequenced sample: naive CD8+ T cells from blood, with Jurkat cell RNA spiked in. Subset given: FACS-sorted CD8+CD4-CCR7+CD45RA+ naive T cells. The CDR3 is CASSLTRVRNTGELFF. The CDR3 DNA reads TGTGCCAGCAGCCTTACCCGGGTTCGTAACACCGGGGAGCTGTTTTTT. The full variable domain, its missing parts supplied by reference TRBV13 and TRBJ2-2, is AAGVIQSPRHLIKEKRETATLKCYPIPRHDTVYWYQQGPGQDPQFLISFYEKMQSDKGSIPDRFSAQQFSDYHSELNMSSLELGDSALYFCASSLTRVRNTGELFFGEGSRLTVL.